The rows below give T cell receptor beta chains drawn from one sample of a study of blood T cells in healthy people across ages. One entry per CDR3 protein, called by TCRdb with MiXCR from the 5' RACE reads. The table shows 1.5 million to 2 million distinct CDR3 sequences, with 28% occurring only once. Sample: blood. Source of these receptors: a woman in her twenties or thirties in good health. The conserved cysteine and the conserved F or W are not part of the CDR3 here. For some rows the clone size is stated as once, few or many, or as a class when expanded; others skip it.

size | J | V | CDR3
. | TRBJ2-1 | TRBV20-1 | SARTGRNEQF
many | TRBJ2-5 | TRBV6-5 | ASTPAGTVQETQY
. | TRBJ2-3 | TRBV6-4 | ASSGNEPADTQY
. | TRBJ2-1 | TRBV9 | ASAEGVSSYNEQF
many | TRBJ2-7 | TRBV4-3 | ASSQASSGRTYEQY
few | TRBJ2-7 | TRBV29-1 | SVGGTGGAEQY
. | TRBJ2-3 | TRBV7-2 | ASSLDPKASQY
few | TRBJ1-6 | TRBV6-5 | ASSSPGQESPLH
. | TRBJ2-5 | TRBV20-1 | SASDSGSQETQY
. | TRBJ2-1 | TRBV12-3/TRBV12-4 | ASSFGSGSQETQF
. | TRBJ2-3 | TRBV7-7 | ASSLPEAGESGTDTQY
few | TRBJ2-1 | TRBV5-1 | ASSRGLRPEQF
few | . | TRBV3-1 | ASSQDQLAGVNNEQY
once | . | TRBV6-6 | ASSPAWPGQVYYEQY
. | TRBJ2-1 | TRBV11-2 | ASSLRGDSGTLNERF
. | . | TRBV3-1 | ASSQNLAGVMETQY
. | TRBJ2-4 | TRBV20-1 | SARKTGQNIQY